Listed below are T cell receptor beta chains from one sample, sequenced in a study of CD8+ T cells in alopecia areata. This table comes from immunoSEQ multiplex PCR, and its TCRdb copy is limited to in-frame clones, with some not included. The table includes 150,000 to 250,000 clones, about three fifths detected once. Sequences were derived from CD4+ T cells sorted from blood, sampled at week 4, from a patient treated with tofacitinib. The origin of the receptors is a human donor with alopecia areata. The CDR3 runs from the conserved cysteine through the conserved F or W. The D gene is left open where the match is weak. Clone size is given for some rows only: seen once, a few or many times, or a class if the clone is expanded.

>-|TRBJ1-2|TRBV6-5|-
TGTGCCAGCAGACTCGGAGGGGTGGTTGGCTACACCTTC
CASRLGGVVGYTF
>-|TRBJ2-7|TRBV29-1|-
TGCAGCGTTGAATATACGGGCGAGCAGTACTTC
CSVEYTGEQYF
>TRBD1|TRBJ1-5|TRBV10-2|-
TGCGCCAGCAGTGCGACAGGGAATCAGCCCCAGCATTTT
CASSATGNQPQHF
>-|TRBJ1-5|TRBV15|few
TGTGCCACCAGCCATCGAACGGGCAATCAGCCCCAGCATTTT
CATSHRTGNQPQHF
>-|TRBJ2-7|TRBV23-1|many
TGCGCCAGCAGTCAATATACCGTGGGAGCTCTCTACGAGCAGTACTTC
CASSQYTVGALYEQYF
>-|TRBJ1-2|TRBV15|-
TGTGCCACCAGCAGAGATATTACTGCAGACTATGGCTACACCTTC
CATSRDITADYGYTF
>TRBD2|TRBJ2-2|TRBV6-5|-
TGTGCCAGCAGTCGGGGACTATTCACCGGGGAGCTGTTTTTT
CASSRGLFTGELFF
>-|TRBJ1-2|TRBV28|-
TGTGCCAGCAGTATGCGCTATGGCTACACCTTC
CASSMRYGYTF
>-|TRBJ2-3|TRBV7-2|-
TGTGCCAGCAGCCTGGAGGTCACAGATACGCAGTATTTT
CASSLEVTDTQYF
>-|TRBJ1-6|TRBV19|few
TGTGCCAGTAGTGACAGCTCCTATAATTCACCCCTCCACTTT
CASSDSSYNSPLHF
>-|TRBJ2-7|TRBV7-9|few
TGTGCCAGCAGCTTAGTGTCACAGGGCGAGCAGTACTTC
CASSLVSQGEQYF
>-|TRBJ1-1|TRBV18|-
TGTGCCAGCTCACCAGGAATAAGGGGCAACACTGAAGCTTTCTTT
CASSPGIRGNTEAFF
>-|TRBJ2-7|TRBV7-2|few
TGTGCCAGCAGCTTTTCCGGGGGTACCTACGAGCAGTACTTC
CASSFSGGTYEQYF
>TRBD1|TRBJ2-1|TRBV9|-
TGTGCCAGCAGCGCGGGCCCGGGGACAGGGGCAAAAAATGAGCAGTTCTTC
CASSAGPGTGAKNEQFF
>-|TRBJ1-5|TRBV29-1|few
TGCAGCGTTGACGTCGGAGGTGGCAATCAGCCCCAGCATTTT
CSVDVGGGNQPQHF
>TRBD1|TRBJ1-2|TRBV6-1|-
TGTGCCACAGTGGGACAGGGATCTAACGGCTACACCTTC
CATVGQGSNGYTF
>-|TRBJ2-5|TRBV30|-
TGTGCCTGGAGTGCCGCGACAGGCCCCCAAGAGACCCGGTACTTC
CAWSAATGPQETRYF
>-|TRBJ2-3|TRBV18|few
TGTGCCAGCTCACCTTCCCCGAAGGATACGCAGTATTTT
CASSPSPKDTQYF
>-|TRBJ2-5|TRBV30|few
TGTGCCTGGGGGCTCCAGAGGGAGACCCAGTACTTC
CAWGLQRETQYF
>-|TRBJ1-2|TRBV27|once
TGTGCCAGCATGGGACGGGCTGGCTACACCTTC
CASMGRAGYTF
>-|TRBJ2-3|TRBV20-1|-
TGCAGCTCGGCGGCAGATACGCAGTATTTT
CSSAADTQYF
>-|TRBJ1-2|TRBV30|-
TGTGCCTGGGCAGCTTCCGCTAACTATGGCTACACCTTC
CAWAASANYGYTF
>-|TRBJ1-3|TRBV11-2|-
TGTGCCAGCAGCTTATTGCAATCCTCTGGAAACACCATATATTTT
CASSLLQSSGNTIYF
>-|TRBJ2-7|TRBV28|-
TGTGCCAGCAGTTACGGGGATTCCTACGAGCAGTACTTC
CASSYGDSYEQYF
>-|TRBJ2-5|TRBV5-1|-
TGCGCCAGCAGCTTGGAAGTAATGGAGACCCAGTACTTC
CASSLEVMETQYF
>-|TRBJ1-2|TRBV6-5|-
TGTGCCAGCAGTTACACGGGCTATGGCTACACCTTC
CASSYTGYGYTF
>-|TRBJ1-1|TRBV29-1|-
TGCAGCGAGGAGAACACTGAAGCTTTCTTT
CSEENTEAFF
>-|TRBJ1-1|TRBV7-9|few
TGTGCCAGCAGCTTAGGGGTGATGAACACTGAAGCTTTCTTT
CASSLGVMNTEAFF
>-|TRBJ2-7|TRBV6-5|-
TGTGCCAGCAGACTCAGGGGCGAGCAGTACTTC
CASRLRGEQYF
>-|TRBJ1-2|TRBV19|-
TGTGCCAGTAGAATGTCTGGCAGGGGACGCTATGGCTACACCTTC
CASRMSGRGRYGYTF
>-|TRBJ2-7|TRBV5-1|-
TGCGCCAGCAGCTTATTGGGCGCCTACGAGCAGTACTTC
CASSLLGAYEQYF
>-|TRBJ1-5|TRBV30|-
TGTGCCTGCTCGAACGGGGAGTACCAGCCCCAGCATTTT
CACSNGEYQPQHF
>-|TRBJ1-6|TRBV25-1|-
TGTGCCAGCAGTGTGGTGGGGGGCGCAGGATCACCCCTCCACTTT
CASSVVGGAGSPLHF
>-|TRBJ2-3|TRBV4-1|-
TGCGCCAGCAGCCAAGATCAGGGCACCGATACGCAGTATTTT
CASSQDQGTDTQYF
>-|TRBJ2-7|TRBV30|-
TGTGCCTGGAGTATTGCCCTTGGTCAGACCTACGAGCAGTACTTC
CAWSIALGQTYEQYF
>TRBD1|TRBJ2-7|TRBV9|once
TGTGCCAGCAGCGTGGGCGGACAGGGTCTCTACGAGCAGTACTTC
CASSVGGQGLYEQYF
>TRBD1|TRBJ2-1|TRBV5-1|-
TGCGCCAGCAGCTTGGCCGTAGGGGGACAGAATGAGCAGTTCTTC
CASSLAVGGQNEQFF
>-|TRBJ1-1|TRBV30|-
TGTGCCTGGAGCTTGAACAGGAACACTGAAGCTTTCTTT
CAWSLNRNTEAFF
>-|TRBJ1-1|TRBV11-1|-
TGTGCCAGCAGGGATTGGAGTCGGGACACTGAAGCTTTCTTT
CASRDWSRDTEAFF
>TRBD1|TRBJ1-1|TRBV29-1|-
TGCAGCGCCGGGACAGGGGTTAGGAACACTGAAGCTTTCTTT
CSAGTGVRNTEAFF
>-|TRBJ1-6|TRBV29-1|-
TGCAGCGTGGCCTATCGAGCGAATTCACCCCTCCACTTT
CSVAYRANSPLHF
>TRBD1|TRBJ2-2|TRBV29-1|-
TGCAGCGTTGAAGAGACAGGGAAGTTTTCGGGGGAGCTGTTTTTT
CSVEETGKFSGELFF
>TRBD1|TRBJ1-5|TRBV2|-
TGTGCCAGCAGTGTGGACAGGGTCAACAATCAGCCCCAGCATTTT
CASSVDRVNNQPQHF
>-|TRBJ1-2|TRBV5-4|-
TGTGCCAGCAGCGGCAGGGCCGGCTACTATGGCTACACCTTC
CASSGRAGYYGYTF
>TRBD1|TRBJ1-4|TRBV5-6|-
TGTGCCAGCAGCCTGACAGGGGTTAATGAAAAACTGTTTTTT
CASSLTGVNEKLFF
>-|TRBJ2-3|TRBV4-2|few
TGTGCCAGCAGCCAAGACAGCATAGGGGGACCCACAGATACGCAGTATTTT
CASSQDSIGGPTDTQYF
>TRBD1|TRBJ1-2|TRBV7-9|-
TGTGCCAGCAGCTCCGGACAGGGGGGCAGCTACACCTTC
CASSSGQGGSYTF
>-|TRBJ2-3|TRBV6-5|-
TGTGCCAGCGGCCGGGGCAGGGAGGAGGGAGATACGCAGTATTTT
CASGRGREEGDTQYF
>-|TRBJ1-1|TRBV9|few
TGTGCCAGCAGCGTAGAGAACACTGAAGCTTTCTTT
CASSVENTEAFF
>TRBD1|TRBJ1-6|TRBV2|-
TGTGCCAGCAGTGTAGAGGACAGGGGTAGACCCCTCCACTTT
CASSVEDRGRPLHF
>-|TRBJ2-5|TRBV4-1|few
TGCGCCAGCAGCCCCTCCCAGCCGGGCGAAGAGACCCAGTACTTC
CASSPSQPGEETQYF
>-|TRBJ2-1|TRBV4-1|-
TGCGCCAGCAGCCAAAGCCGGGGCGATGAGCAGTTCTTC
CASSQSRGDEQFF
>-|TRBJ1-2|TRBV30|-
TGTGCCTGGAGTCGGGGCTCAGCTAACTATGGCTACACCTTC
CAWSRGSANYGYTF